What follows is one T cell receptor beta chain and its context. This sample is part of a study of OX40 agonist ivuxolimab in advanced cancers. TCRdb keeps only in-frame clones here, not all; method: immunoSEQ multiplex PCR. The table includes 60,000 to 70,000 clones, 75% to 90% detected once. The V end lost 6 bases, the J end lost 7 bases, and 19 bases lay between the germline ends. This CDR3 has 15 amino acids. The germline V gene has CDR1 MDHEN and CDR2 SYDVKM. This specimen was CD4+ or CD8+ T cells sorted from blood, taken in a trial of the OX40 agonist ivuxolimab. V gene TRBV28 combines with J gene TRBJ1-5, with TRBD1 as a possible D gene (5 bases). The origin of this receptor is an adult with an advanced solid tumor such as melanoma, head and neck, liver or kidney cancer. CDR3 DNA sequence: TGTGCCAGCAGCCAACTAACAGGAGGTAACCAGCCCCAGCATTTT. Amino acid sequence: CASSQLTGGNQPQHF.